Below, one T cell receptor (beta chain) is given with its context. Participants reported their clinical history, and cohort assignment relied on those reports. Individuals in the exposed group had encountered a COVID-19 case within 2 weeks preceding study entry. The method was immunoSEQ multiplex PCR; TCRdb's version includes in-frame clones alone and lacks a portion of them. The sample has 200,000 to 250,000 clones, under 90% seen once. This entry belongs to a study of blood T cell repertoires in COVID-19. Study summary: The analysed material was cDNA or gDNA that came from T cells, B-cell-depleted T cells, or PBMCs.

CDR1 and CDR2 (germline): SGHKS, YYEKEE (reference sequence). The V segment lost 2 bases and the J segment 3 bases; nucleotides outside the gene matches: 7. This CDR3 contains 15 residues. V and J are TRBV5-5 and TRBJ2-7; 8 bases fit TRBD1. The TCR sequence derives from a woman between 50 and 59 years old who had been exposed to COVID-19. Material for sequencing was PBMCs or T cells enriched from blood (not recorded which). The CDR3 DNA is TGTGCCAGCAGCTTTCCAGGGGACAGGCACTACGAGCAGTACTTC. Translating gives CASSFPGDRHYEQYF.